This T cell receptor (beta chain) derives from a study of control samples from healthy donors and cancer patients. Only in-frame clones appear in the TCRdb table, and some are missing; sequencing was by immunoSEQ multiplex PCR. The table has around 92,000 clones, roughly 78% seen once. There are 13 residues in the CDR3. Losses at the gene ends were 8 bases for V and 6 bases for J; bases not matched to a gene: 7. The V and J genes are TRBV12-3 or TRBV12-4 and TRBJ1-2, with 9 positions matching TRBD1. The sequence was collected from a man aged 55 to 70 in good health. The sequenced sample consisted of blood. DNA of the CDR3: TGTGCCAGCGTGGGACAGGGTCTCCATGGCTACACCTTC. This gives the protein CASVGQGLHGYTF.